This TCR beta chain is from a study of blood T cell repertoires in COVID-19. Clones were read by immunoSEQ multiplex PCR, and TCRdb kept only the in-frame ones, dropping some. Of approximately 320,000 clones listed, nearly 90% were seen once; the top ten hold 11%. Patients of the Seattle cohort, enrolled during active infection, were followed longitudinally. The V gene end was trimmed by 4 bases and the J gene end by 0 bases; junction bases not matched to a gene: 7. CDR1 and CDR2 (germline): SGHRS, YFSETQ. The CDR3 spans 18 residues. The sample was peripheral blood. The genes are TRBV5-1 and TRBJ1-6; 10 bases fit TRBD1. This receptor was obtained from a woman in her thirties with COVID-19, enrolled during active disease. The CDR3 region is CASSPTGGRSSYNSPLHF. The CDR3 nucleotides are TGCGCCAGCAGCCCGACAGGGGGCCGGAGCTCCTATAATTCACCCCTCCACTTT.